This passage covers 27 T cell receptor beta chains from one sample sequenced in a study of preoperative IRX-2 immunotherapy in early breast cancer (dated by TCRdb to the late 2010s). Libraries were made using the immunoSEQ multiplex PCR assay. The table comes from immuneACCESS by way of TCRdb, which keeps in-frame sequences with V and J called. Part of the clones is missing from these tables; in studies checked, under half for an unresolved V gene and the rest for unknown reasons. This sample holds under 45,000 clones; 85% to 95% were observed only once. The top ten clones comprise roughly 1.6% of the sample. The sample's treatment or condition label is to be understood as: preoperative locoregional IRX-2 cytokine immunotherapy. The sequencing used tumor tissue, collected after IRX-2 immunotherapy. These receptors were taken from a human donor with breast cancer.

This clone appeared once. The chain joins TRBV7-6 to TRBJ2-7; TRBD2 matches at 15 bases. The germline V gene encodes CDR1 SGHVS and CDR2 FNYEAQ. CDR3 length: 17 amino acids. After removal of 5 bases from V and 9 bases from J, the junction contained 14 bases not matched to a gene. The CDR3 DNA is TGTGCCAGCAGCCCGGGACTAGCGGGAGGAGGGCTCCTCGGGCAGTACTTC. The encoded protein is CASSPGLAGGGLLGQYF.

The DNA of the CDR3 is TGTGCCAGCAGCCTACGGATGGGTTCACCCCTCCACTTT. This sequence encodes CASSLRMGSPLHF. The chain recombines TRBV5-6 with TRBJ1-6; unclear D gene. Per germline, CDR1 SGHDT and CDR2 YYEEEE. The CDR3 contains 13 residues. V lost 4 bases to trimming and J lost 9 bases, with 11 bases between them.

The chain combines TRBV7-9 with TRBJ1-1; D ambiguous. V was pared by 2 bases and J by 1 base, with 8 bases between. Germline V gene lookup returns CDR1 SEHNR and CDR2 FQNEAQ (reference sequence). The CDR3 runs to 14 residues. CDR3 DNA: TGTGCCAGCAGCTTAAGGGTTGGGAACACTGAAGCTTTCTTT. Amino acid sequence: CASSLRVGNTEAFF.

V usage is TRBV28 and J usage is TRBJ1-2; D might be TRBD1 (5 bases). The ends were cut back, 7 bases at V and 1 base at J, with 16 bases in the middle. Germline V gives CDR1 MDHEN, CDR2 SYDVKM. The CDR3 consists of 15 residues. The CDR3 protein is CASKGWASFNYGYTF. The CDR3 nucleotides are TGTGCCAGCAAGGGGTGGGCCAGTTTTAACTATGGCTACACCTTC.

The chain joins TRBV6-5 to TRBJ2-7; 10 bases agree with TRBD2. This CDR3 contains 15 residues. The V and J ends lost 8 bases and 4 bases, in that order; junction bases with no gene match: 11. Germline V gives CDR1 MNHEY, CDR2 SVGAGI. In DNA, the CDR3 is TGTGCCAGCCGCAAAGCCGGGACTAGCGTGTACGAGCAGTACTTC. Amino acid sequence: CASRKAGTSVYEQYF.

The chain links TRBV28 to TRBJ2-1, with D perhaps TRBD1 (7 bases). The CDR3 runs 13 residues. Trimming cost V 6 bases and J 9 bases, with 15 bases left between them. CDR1 is MDHEN, CDR2 SYDVKM, per germline. DNA for the CDR3: TGTGCCAGCAGAACTAGCTCAGGGGGTGAGCAGTTCTTC. Translated: CASRTSSGGEQFF.

The CDR3 protein is CASSQEPQTGELFF. The CDR3 DNA reads as TGCGCCAGCAGCCAAGAACCTCAAACCGGGGAGCTGTTTTTT. The chain carries TRBV4-1 and TRBJ2-2; D is ambiguous. Per the germline V gene, CDR1 is MGHRA and CDR2 is YSYEKL. CDR3 size: 14 residues. V was shortened by 0 bases and J by 5 bases, with 7 bases between the two germline ends.

The gene calls are TRBV7-9 and TRBJ2-7, with D uncertain. The CDR3 spans 12 residues. Germline CDR1 is SEHNR and CDR2 is FQNEAQ (reference sequence). V dropped 5 bases and J dropped 2 bases, with 7 bases sitting between them. The CDR3 sequence is CASSPSPYEQYF. The CDR3, as DNA: TGTGCCAGCAGCCCGTCCCCCTACGAGCAGTACTTC.

V and J are TRBV6-5 and TRBJ2-2, with D perhaps matching TRBD2 (5 bases). V dropped 5 bases and J dropped 5 bases, with 9 bases sitting between them. The length of the CDR3 is 13 residues. Germline V gene sequence: CDR1 MNHEY, CDR2 SVGAGI. CDR3 sequence (DNA): TGTGCCAGCAGTCCCTCGGGGACCGGGGAGCTGTTTTTT. Amino acids: CASSPSGTGELFF.

The V gene is TRBV5-1, the J gene TRBJ2-3; 9 bases match TRBD2. CDR1 is SGHRS, CDR2 YFSETQ, per germline. The CDR3 runs 15 residues. The trim removed 3 bases at V and 4 bases at J, leaving 6 bases unmatched. The CDR3 loop is CASSSSGRRPDTQYF. The CDR3 nucleotides read TGCGCCAGCAGCTCGAGCGGGAGGAGGCCAGATACGCAGTATTTT.

The rearrangement joins TRBV27 to TRBJ1-5; 7 bases align to TRBD1. Unmatched junction bases numbered 2, after V lost 5 bases and J lost 1 base. The CDR3 consists of 14 residues. Germline CDR1 MNHEY, CDR2 SMNVEV (reference sequence). CDR3 loop: CASSLTGSNQPQHF. DNA for the CDR3: TGTGCCAGCAGTCTGACAGGGAGCAATCAGCCCCAGCATTTT.

The chain is built from TRBV28 and TRBJ1-2, with D maybe TRBD1 (6 bases). CDR1 MDHEN and CDR2 SYDVKM come from the germline V gene. This CDR3 is 14 amino acids long. The V gene lost 3 bases and the J gene lost 5 bases, with 13 bases spanning the gap. This CDR3 is CASSFAGTLYGYTF. For the CDR3, the DNA is TGTGCCAGCAGTTTCGCCGGGACACTGTATGGCTACACCTTC.

V usage is TRBV4-2 and J usage is TRBJ2-7, with 10 bases that match TRBD2. Germline CDR1 LGHNA, CDR2 YNFKEQ. V gave up 4 bases and J gave up 0 bases; unmatched junction bases: 6. This CDR3 has 16 residues. The CDR3 bases are TGTGCCAGCAGCCCCGGCGGGACTAGCGTCTCCTACGAGCAGTACTTC. Its translation: CASSPGGTSVSYEQYF.

This chain links TRBV11-2 with TRBJ2-1, with 7 bases matching TRBD2. From germline, CDR1 is SGHAT and CDR2 FQNNGV. V gave up 2 bases and J gave up 0 bases; unmatched junction bases: 7. The CDR3 length is 17 residues. This CDR3 is CASSLPGLPSSYNEQFF. The CDR3 DNA reads TGTGCCAGCAGCTTACCGGGACTACCAAGCTCCTACAATGAGCAGTTCTTC.

The V call is TRBV6-5, the J call TRBJ1-1; D not certain. Germline CDR1 and CDR2: MNHEY and SVGAGI. CDR3 size: 15 residues. Trimming stripped 0 bases from V and 1 base from J, with 9 bases between. The CDR3 DNA reads as TGTGCCAGCAGTTACTCTCACTTCTCGAACACTGAAGCTTTCTTT. Its protein product is CASSYSHFSNTEAFF.

The chain combines TRBV28 with TRBJ2-5; no reliable D call. The DNA matches TRBJ2-7 better at its end, which makes the J call doubtful. Germline-derived CDR1 and CDR2 are MDHEN and SYDVKM. This CDR3 has 16 residues. CDR3 coding DNA: TGTGCCAGCAGTTTAGGGGTATATCACATCTCCTACGAGCAGTACTTC. Amino acid sequence: CASSLGVYHISYEQYF.

The gene calls are TRBV18 and TRBJ2-7; 10 bases agree with TRBD1. With 3 bases clipped from V and 3 bases from J, the junction kept 2 bases outside the gene matches. This CDR3 has 14 residues. Looked up from germline, CDR1 is KGHSH and CDR2 is LQKENI. CDR3 residues: CASSPDRGDYEQYF. The CDR3 DNA reads as TGTGCCAGCTCACCGGACAGGGGGGACTACGAGCAGTACTTC.

About this clone itself: Germline and junction disagree at one end, which may indicate a read error. The V and J genes are TRBV2 and TRBJ2-1; maybe TRBD1 (5 bases). Germline V gene data show CDR1 as SNHLY and CDR2 as FYNNEI. CDR3 size: 15 residues. The CDR3: CARRVLAYLLNEQFF. Written as DNA, the CDR3 is TGTGCCCGCAGGGTGTTAGCATACCTACTCAATGAGCAGTTCTTC.

As DNA, the CDR3 is TGTGCCAGCAGTACGGGTGAAGCTTTCTTT. Translated: CASSTGEAFF. V usage is TRBV28 and J usage is TRBJ1-1; D call uncertain. The CDR3 has 10 residues. V was trimmed by 5 bases and J by 7 bases, leaving 5 bases between them. Germline V CDR1 and CDR2: MDHEN, SYDVKM.

CDR3 loop: CASSQDEQVGSGELFF. CDR3 DNA sequence: TGCGCCAGCAGCCAAGATGAACAGGTTGGGTCCGGGGAGCTGTTTTTT. The chain recombines TRBV4-1 with TRBJ2-2; D is perhaps TRBD1 (5 bases). Germline CDR1 and CDR2: MGHRA and YSYEKL. The V end was cut by 0 bases, the J end by 6 bases, with 14 bases between. The CDR3 consists of 16 residues.

The chain employs TRBV2 and TRBJ2-3; TRBD2 matches at 12 bases. The CDR3 runs 15 residues. Germline V gene lookup returns CDR1 SNHLY and CDR2 FYNNEI. The J segment lost 6 bases and the V segment lost 11 bases, leaving 12 bases of the junction unmatched. The CDR3 bases are TGTGCCGGCTCGACTAGCGGGAGAGCGGCGGATACGCAGTATTTT. It yields the protein CAGSTSGRAADTQYF.

CDR3 region: CASSQTPAAYNEQFF. For the CDR3, the DNA is TGCGCCAGCAGCCAAACCCCCGCGGCCTACAATGAGCAGTTCTTC. The V gene is TRBV4-1, the J gene TRBJ2-1; D uncertain. The CDR3 has 15 residues. V lost 2 bases and J lost 2, with 10 bases in between. CDR1 and CDR2 (germline): MGHRA, YSYEKL.

The genes are TRBV15 and TRBJ1-2; D is uncertain. The germline V gene has CDR1 LNHNV and CDR2 YYDKDF (reference sequence). CDR3 size: 14 residues. The V and J ends lost 0 bases and 4 bases respectively, with 9 bases between them. The CDR3 loop reads CATSRDQDFYGYTF. For the CDR3, the DNA is TGTGCCACCAGCAGAGATCAGGATTTCTATGGCTACACCTTC.

This clone was seen just once. V gene TRBV4-1 combines with J gene TRBJ2-6, with TRBD2 matching over 7 bases. This CDR3 is built from 18 residues. V lost 4 bases, J lost 1 base, and 10 bases stayed unmatched. Germline V gives CDR1 MGHRA, CDR2 YSYEKL. As DNA, the CDR3 is TGCGCCAGCAGCCGACCCGGGAGGATAAGGTCTGGGGCCAACGTCCTGACTTTC. Translated: CASSRPGRIRSGANVLTF.

The V and J genes are TRBV13 and TRBJ1-6; 10 nucleotides agree with TRBD1. The CDR3 is 19 residues long. Germline V lookup: CDR1 PRHDT, CDR2 FYEKMQ (reference sequence). Trimming took 0 bases from V and 9 from J; bases not matched to a gene: 14. CDR3 protein: CASSLGVIIGGQGFSPLHF. DNA of the CDR3: TGTGCCAGCAGCTTAGGAGTTATTATCGGGGGACAGGGGTTTTCACCCCTCCACTTT. The whole variable domain, remainder taken from reference TRBV13 and TRBJ1-6, is AAGVIQSPRHLIKEKRETATLKCYPIPRHDTVYWYQQGPGQDPQFLISFYEKMQSDKGSIPDRFSAQQFSDYHSELNMSSLELGDSALYFCASSLGVIIGGQGFSPLHFGNGTRLTVT.

This chain connects TRBV30 to TRBJ1-4; D gene ambiguous. V lost 4 bases to trimming and J lost 3 bases, with 9 bases between them. Looked up from germline, CDR1 is GTSNPN and CDR2 is SVGIG (reference sequence). CDR3 size: 13 residues. Here the CDR3 reads CAWNPASNEKLFF. The CDR3, as DNA: TGTGCCTGGAACCCGGCATCTAATGAAAAACTGTTTTTT.

The rearrangement links TRBV4-2 to TRBJ1-2; D perhaps matches TRBD1 (5 bases). V was cut by 5 bases and J by 7 bases, with 11 bases left in between. The CDR3 is made up of 12 amino acids. Germline V gene data show CDR1 as LGHNA and CDR2 as YNFKEQ. CDR3 amino acids: CASSFRESGYTF. In DNA, the CDR3 is TGTGCCAGCAGCTTCAGGGAATCTGGCTACACCTTC.